This T cell receptor beta chain stems from a study of blood T cells in healthy people across ages (dated by TCRdb to the mid-2010s). In terms of the full investigation: In model experiments, template switching captured roughly one uniquely barcoded TCR beta cDNA molecule for every two T cells. To track age-related changes in TCR beta repertoire diversity, the study relied on deep sequencing normalized with unique cDNA molecular identifiers. Four age groups were formed from the donors: young (average roughly 16 years), middle-aged (just under 40), aged (around 62) and long-lived (82). Donors of different ages were randomly distributed across sequencing lanes to avoid experimental bias. Two additional independent replicas of 1 million unique cDNA reads from the same blood draw were analyzed for two donors (one aged 18 to 30 and one aged 80 or older). Here is what the overall study found, with its caveats: Estimates of total diversity from one million sequenced T cells were regarded as lower bounds and underestimates. Compared with the aged group, the long-lived group had more naive CD4+ T cells, fewer expanded clones and increased TCR diversity, suggesting age selection. Because profiling used bulk unsorted PBMCs, naive and antigen-experienced compartments could not be compared conclusively. As age increased, observed TCR beta diversity per million T cells dropped in a roughly linear way, and a significant reduction was already evident by age about 40. A strong correlation was found between observed TCR beta diversity and the percentage of naive T cells measured by flow cytometry. Because donor CMV infection status was unknown, age-related changes in expanded clonotypes were potentially confounded.

The method was 5' RACE. TCRdb shows the sequencer as Illumina HiSeq 2500. A second roughly 6 to 11 cycle PCR used a sample-barcoded 5' primer and a J-beta primer mix. A unique molecular identifier was introduced onto each TCR beta cDNA molecule by a template-switch 5' adaptor carrying 12 random nucleotides. Each sample yielded at least 2.5 million CDR3-containing paired-end reads. All of the RNA was converted into first-strand cDNA using the Mint cDNA synthesis kit, with a TRBC-specific oligonucleotide serving as the primer. All cDNA was treated with uracil-DNA glycosylase and then went through a first 18-cycle PCR with the universal primers M1SS and BC2_uni_R. The authors' analysis ran thus. Each sample was normalized by randomly selecting 1 million high-quality reads, each carrying a distinct molecular identifier. Instead of being binned into consensus sequences, reads with shared molecular identifiers were discarded. MiTCR, with a Q25 quality threshold and the strictest error-elimination algorithm, was used for CDR3 identification, clonotype clustering and error correction. A nonparametric unseen species model with Euler transformation was used to estimate a lower bound on total TCR beta diversity. TCRdb applied fastp at Q25 and MiXCR to the public reads, then kept only in-frame beta chains. Rows are combined by CDR3 protein, so each entry shows the most common genes and DNA. TCRdb assigned the V and J calls; the authors' analysis was not used. This sample has 550,000 to 800,000 distinct CDR3 sequences in its table, and around 32% of those were observed once. About 16% of the sample lies in the top ten.

The 39 donors, aged roughly 6 to 100 years, were systemically healthy Caucasian individuals from Russia. Ten milliliters of peripheral blood were drawn from each donor into EDTA-treated Vacutainer tubes. PBMCs were isolated by Ficoll-Paque density-gradient centrifugation, with at least 6.5 million obtained per sample. Trizol reagent was used to extract total RNA from the PBMCs, yielding at least 6 micrograms per sample. The percentages of naive CD45RAhigh/CD27high T cells were determined by flow cytometry on a PBMC aliquot from every donor. On this clonotype itself: The antigen it binds to is not known. Within one base of it there is no much larger clone, and no base qualities were kept.

What was sequenced was blood. This clonotype was sampled from an elderly woman in good health. Donor details come from another sample of the same person, matched by shared clones.

The DNA sequence is TGTGCCAGCAGCCACGTAGCGGGGGCCCAAGAGACCCAGTACTTC. This gives the protein CASSHVAGAQETQYF. The chain links TRBV2 with TRBJ2-5, with TRBD2 matching 9 junction bases. The CDR3 runs 15 residues from the cysteine to the phenylalanine. Solely the CDR3 DNA is kept, with 45 bases framed from the first base. Unmatched junction bases come to 6, with V trimmed by 6 bases and J by 1 base. The germline V gene specifies SNHLY as CDR1 and FYNNEI as CDR2.